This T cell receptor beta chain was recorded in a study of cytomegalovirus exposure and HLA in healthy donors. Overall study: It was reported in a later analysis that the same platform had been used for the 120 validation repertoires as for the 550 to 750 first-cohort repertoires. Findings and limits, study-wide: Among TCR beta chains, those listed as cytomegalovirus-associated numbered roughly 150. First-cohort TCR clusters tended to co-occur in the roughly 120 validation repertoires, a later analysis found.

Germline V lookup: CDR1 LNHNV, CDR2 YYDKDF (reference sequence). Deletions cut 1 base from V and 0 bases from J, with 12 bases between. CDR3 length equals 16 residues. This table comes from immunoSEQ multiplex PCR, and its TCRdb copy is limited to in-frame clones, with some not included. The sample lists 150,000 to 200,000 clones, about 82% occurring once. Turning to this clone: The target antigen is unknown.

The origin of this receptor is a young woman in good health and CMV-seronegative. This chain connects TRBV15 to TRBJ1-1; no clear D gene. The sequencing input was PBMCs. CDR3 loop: CATSRGYGSVNTEAFF. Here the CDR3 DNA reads TGTGCCACCAGCAGAGGTTACGGCAGCGTGAACACTGAAGCTTTCTTT.